One sample yielded the 20 T cell receptor beta chains listed below, sequenced in a study of cytotoxic CD8 clonotypes in ibrutinib-treated CLL. The table came from immunoSEQ multiplex PCR; TCRdb's copy has only in-frame clones and leaves some out. This table has over 250,000 clones, approximately 76% appearing once. The sample in question was PBMCs, obtained at disease progression, from a patient treated with ibrutinib. The receptor set was obtained from a human donor with chronic lymphocytic leukemia.

The gene calls are TRBV4-2 and TRBJ2-5, with 8 bases identical to TRBD2. Losses at the gene ends were 5 bases for V and 3 bases for J; bases not matched to a gene: 14. Germline CDR1 is LGHNA and CDR2 is YNFKEQ. The CDR3 sequence is 17 residues long. CDR3 amino acids: CASSASGGGINKETQYF. CDR3 nucleotides: TGTGCCAGCAGCGCGTCGGGGGGGGGCATAAATAAAGAGACCCAGTACTTC.

The gene calls are TRBV2 and TRBJ2-5; no clear D. This CDR3 is built from 13 residues. Trimming took 8 bases from V and 4 from J, leaving 14 bases between them. The germline CDR1 and CDR2 sequences are SNHLY and FYNNEI. The CDR3 loop reads CASGRSAAETQYF. DNA of the CDR3: TGTGCCAGCGGGCGATCGGCCGCAGAGACCCAGTACTTC.

The V and J genes are TRBV11-3 and TRBJ2-2; 10 positions agree with TRBD1. This CDR3 has 16 amino acids. Per germline, CDR1 SGHNT and CDR2 YENEEA. V was pared by 0 bases and J by 7 bases, with 5 bases of the junction left unmatched. CDR3 in amino acids: CASSLDDRGRVGELFF. The CDR3 nucleotides are TGTGCCAGCAGCTTAGATGACAGGGGGCGCGTCGGGGAGCTGTTTTTT.

V gene TRBV6-5 combines with J gene TRBJ2-1, with 11 bases that match TRBD2. CDR1 is MNHEY and CDR2 is SVGAGI in the germline V gene. V lost 6 bases and J lost 5; bases outside the gene matches: 6. The CDR3 sequence is 15 residues long. The CDR3 region is CASSKTSGAHNEQFF. The CDR3 region has the DNA TGTGCCAGCAGCAAGACTAGCGGGGCCCACAATGAGCAGTTCTTC.

The V gene is TRBV18, the J gene TRBJ1-3; the D is unclear. This CDR3 has 14 residues. With 6 bases removed from V and 6 bases from J, the gap between germline ends came to 15 bases. Germline assignment: CDR1 KGHSH and CDR2 LQKENI. CDR3 sequence: CASSHRNKENTIYF. CDR3 nucleotides: TGTGCCAGCTCCCACCGAAATAAAGAAAACACCATATATTTT.

This chain joins TRBV7-8 and TRBJ2-1; TRBD2 matches 10 bases. CDR3 length equals 18 residues. Germline CDR1 SGHVS, CDR2 FQNEAQ. J gave up 8 bases and V 0 bases, and 13 bases lay outside the gene matches. Here the CDR3 reads CASSLAPEGLAGEYEQFF. CDR3 DNA sequence: TGTGCCAGCAGCTTAGCTCCGGAAGGGCTAGCGGGAGAGTATGAGCAGTTCTTC.

This chain connects TRBV29-1 to TRBJ2-3; TRBD2 matches 7 bases. CDR3 size: 15 residues. Germline CDR1 is SQVTM and CDR2 is ANQGSEA. V lost 7 bases to trimming and J lost 0 bases; unmatched junction nucleotides: 10. This CDR3 is CSARTSATSTDTQYF. The CDR3 region has the DNA TGCAGCGCTCGGACTAGTGCCACCAGCACAGATACGCAGTATTTT.

This chain connects TRBV10-3 to TRBJ2-7, with D perhaps given as TRBD1 or TRBD2 (5 bases each). The CDR3 covers 13 residues. V lost 10 bases to trimming and J lost 5 bases, with 18 bases between them. Germline values: CDR1 ENHRY, CDR2 SYGVKD. CDR3 bases: TGTGCCAGCGCGGGTGGGGCAGTAGACGAGCAGTACTTC. Translating gives CASAGGAVDEQYF.

To note about this clone: Other DNA sequences from this sample encode an identical CDR3 as well. The chain combines TRBV5-1 with TRBJ1-1; D is uncertain. Between the trimmed V and J ends, which lost 0 bases and 3 bases, there was a span of 6 bases. CDR3 length equals 13 residues. Germline V lookup: CDR1 SGHRS, CDR2 YFSETQ. CDR3 DNA: TGCGCCAGCAGCTTGGCCGGCTACACTGAAGCTTTCTTT. This encodes CASSLAGYTEAFF.

The table lists this clone with a few counts. This sequence joins TRBV15 and TRBJ2-7, with 9 bases that match TRBD1. The CDR3 consists of 14 residues. V lost 3 bases to trimming and J lost 4 bases; unmatched junction nucleotides: 4. CDR1 and CDR2 from the germline V gene are LNHNV and YYDKDF (reference sequence). The CDR3 region has the DNA TGTGCCACCAGCAGGCCGGGACAGGGTTACGAGCAGTACTTC. It codes for CATSRPGQGYEQYF. The full variable domain, its missing parts supplied by reference TRBV15 and TRBJ2-7, is DAMVIQNPRYQVTQFGKPVTLSCSQTLNHNVMYWYQQKSSQAPKLLFHYYDKDFNNEADTPDNFQSRRPNTSFCFLDIRSPGLGDTAMYLCATSRPGQGYEQYFGPGTRLTVT.

The J gene is TRBJ2-4, the V gene TRBV19, with D possibly matching TRBD1 (6 bases). The CDR3 totals 15 residues. Trimming took 7 bases from V and 0 from J, leaving 13 bases between them. Germline CDR1 LNHDA, CDR2 SQIVND (reference sequence). The CDR3 region is CASTTGRLAKNIQYF. The CDR3 DNA reads TGTGCCAGTACCACAGGGCGTCTAGCCAAAAACATTCAGTACTTC.

The genes are TRBV10-1 and TRBJ2-3, with no clear D. CDR1 and CDR2 from the germline V gene are WNHNN and SYGVQD (reference sequence). V lost 3 bases and J lost 1, with 5 bases in between. This CDR3 contains 13 residues. The CDR3 is CASSDPGTDTQYF. For the CDR3, the DNA is TGCGCCAGCAGTGACCCCGGCACAGATACGCAGTATTTT.

The chain is built from TRBV29-1 and TRBJ2-1; D call uncertain. CDR1 SQVTM and CDR2 ANQGSEA come from the germline V gene. V was shortened by 4 bases and J by 9 bases, with 13 bases between the two germline ends. The CDR3 consists of 12 residues. The CDR3: CSVAASPGEQFF. CDR3 bases: TGCAGCGTTGCTGCGAGCCCAGGTGAGCAGTTCTTC.

The V and J genes are TRBV7-9 and TRBJ2-5, with D tentatively TRBD1 or TRBD2 (6 bases each). The V gene's germline CDR1 is SEHNR and CDR2 FQNEAQ (reference sequence). Trimming removed 3 bases from V and 2 bases from J, with 13 bases in between. This CDR3 is built from 15 residues. The CDR3 region has the DNA TGTGCCAGCAGCTTTCTTACAGGGACTCAAGAGACCCAGTACTTC. Translated: CASSFLTGTQETQYF.

This rearrangement joins TRBV19 to TRBJ2-4; 7 bases agree with TRBD1. The CDR3 loop spans 15 amino acids. With 3 bases clipped from V and 7 bases from J, the junction kept 9 bases outside the gene matches. Germline values: CDR1 LNHDA, CDR2 SQIVND (reference sequence). The CDR3 here is CASSIHVGGLNIQYF. The CDR3 nucleotides read TGTGCCAGTAGTATTCATGTAGGGGGCTTGAACATTCAGTACTTC.

V and J are TRBV18 and TRBJ1-1, with D possibly matching TRBD1 (5 bases). Germline assignment: CDR1 KGHSH and CDR2 LQKENI. V lost 3 bases and J 2 bases, leaving 10 bases between the germline ends. This CDR3 spans 14 amino acids. DNA of the CDR3: TGTGCCAGCTCACCTCGACAGAGCAACACTGAAGCTTTCTTT. It specifies CASSPRQSNTEAFF.

The CDR3 sequence: CASSVSDRYSGANVLTF. The CDR3 nucleotides read TGTGCCAGCAGCGTATCCGACAGATACTCTGGGGCCAACGTCCTGACTTTC. V is TRBV9 and J is TRBJ2-6; a possible D gene is TRBD1 (5 bases). Germline lookup yields CDR1 SGDLS and CDR2 YYNGEE. CDR3 size: 17 residues. Between the trimmed V and J ends, which lost 1 base and 0 bases, there was a span of 11 bases.

The rearrangement uses TRBV6-1 and TRBJ1-2; 8 bases match TRBD1. CDR3 size: 15 residues. J was trimmed by 4 bases and V by 8 bases; bases with no gene match: 12. CDR1 is MNHNS, CDR2 SASEGT, per germline. CDR3 in DNA: TGTGCCAGCGTACTCCTCGGGGGACAGGTCTATGGCTACACCTTC. Translation gives CASVLLGGQVYGYTF.

V is TRBV5-1 and J is TRBJ2-5; either TRBD1 or TRBD2 may supply D (6 bases each). Germline values: CDR1 SGHRS, CDR2 YFSETQ. V shed 7 bases and J shed 5 bases, with 15 bases lying between them. CDR3 size: 13 residues. The CDR3 protein is CASGGTPGETQYF. CDR3 sequence (DNA): TGCGCCAGCGGGGGGACACCGGGGGAGACCCAGTACTTC. Filled out from reference TRBV5-1 and TRBJ2-5, the complete variable domain reads KAGVTQTPRYLIKTRGQQVTLSCSPISGHRSVSWYQQTPGQGLQFLFEYFSETQRNKGNFPGRFSGRQFSNSRSEMNVSTLELGDSALYLCASGGTPGETQYFGPGTRLLVL.

V is TRBV5-1 and J is TRBJ2-7; TRBD1 or TRBD2 may be the D gene (5 bases each). Between the trimmed V and J ends, which lost 4 bases and 2 bases, there was a span of 10 bases. The CDR3 sequence is 13 residues long. Germline assignment: CDR1 SGHRS and CDR2 YFSETQ. The CDR3: CASSRDGAYEQYF. The CDR3 nucleotides read TGCGCCAGCAGCAGGGACGGAGCCTACGAGCAGTACTTC.